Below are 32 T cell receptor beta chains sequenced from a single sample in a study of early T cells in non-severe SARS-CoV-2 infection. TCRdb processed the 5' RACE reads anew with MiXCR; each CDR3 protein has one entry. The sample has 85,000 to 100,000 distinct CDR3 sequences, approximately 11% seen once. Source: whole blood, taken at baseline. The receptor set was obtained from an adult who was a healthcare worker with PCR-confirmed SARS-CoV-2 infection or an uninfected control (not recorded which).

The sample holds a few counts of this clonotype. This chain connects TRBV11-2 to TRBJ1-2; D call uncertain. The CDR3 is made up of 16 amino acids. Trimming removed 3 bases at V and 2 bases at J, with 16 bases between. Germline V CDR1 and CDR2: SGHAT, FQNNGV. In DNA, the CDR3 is TGTGCCAGCAGCTTTGGTATGGGGTTAGAGAACTATGGCTACACCTTC. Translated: CASSFGMGLENYGYTF.

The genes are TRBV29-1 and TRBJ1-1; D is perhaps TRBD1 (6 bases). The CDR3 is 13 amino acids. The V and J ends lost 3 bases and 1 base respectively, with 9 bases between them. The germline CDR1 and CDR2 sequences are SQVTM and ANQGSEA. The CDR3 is CSVEEGQNTEAFF. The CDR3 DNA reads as TGCAGCGTTGAGGAGGGACAGAACACTGAAGCTTTCTTT.

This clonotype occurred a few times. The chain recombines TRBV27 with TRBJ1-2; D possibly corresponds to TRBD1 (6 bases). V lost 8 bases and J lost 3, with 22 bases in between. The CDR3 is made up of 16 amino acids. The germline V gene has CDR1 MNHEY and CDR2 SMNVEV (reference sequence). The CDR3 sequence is CASRADRSDLDYGYTF. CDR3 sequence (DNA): TGTGCCAGCCGAGCCGACAGGAGCGACCTAGACTATGGCTACACCTTC.

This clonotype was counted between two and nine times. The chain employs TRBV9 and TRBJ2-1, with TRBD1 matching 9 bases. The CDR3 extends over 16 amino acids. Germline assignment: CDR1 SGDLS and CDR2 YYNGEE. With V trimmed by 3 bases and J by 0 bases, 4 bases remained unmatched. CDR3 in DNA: TGTGCCAGCAGCGACGGGACAGGGTACTCCTACAATGAGCAGTTCTTC. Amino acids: CASSDGTGYSYNEQFF.

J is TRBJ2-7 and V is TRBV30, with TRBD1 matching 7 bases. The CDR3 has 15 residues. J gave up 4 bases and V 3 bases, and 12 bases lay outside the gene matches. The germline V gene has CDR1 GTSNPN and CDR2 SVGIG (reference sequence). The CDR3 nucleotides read TGTGCCTGGAGCTCAGACAGGGACGGGCGGTACGAGCAGTACTTC. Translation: CAWSSDRDGRYEQYF.

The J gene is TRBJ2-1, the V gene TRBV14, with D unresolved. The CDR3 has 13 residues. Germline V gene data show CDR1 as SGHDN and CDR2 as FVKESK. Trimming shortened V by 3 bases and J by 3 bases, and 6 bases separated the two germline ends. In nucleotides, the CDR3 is TGTGCCAGCAGCCAGCCAAACTACAATGAGCAGTTCTTC. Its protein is CASSQPNYNEQFF.

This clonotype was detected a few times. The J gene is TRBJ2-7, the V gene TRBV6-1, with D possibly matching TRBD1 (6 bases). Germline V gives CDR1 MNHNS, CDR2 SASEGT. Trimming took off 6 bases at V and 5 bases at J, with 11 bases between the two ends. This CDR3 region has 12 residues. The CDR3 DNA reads TGTGCCAGCAGCCCTGGACAGAACGAGCAGTACTTC. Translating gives CASSPGQNEQYF.

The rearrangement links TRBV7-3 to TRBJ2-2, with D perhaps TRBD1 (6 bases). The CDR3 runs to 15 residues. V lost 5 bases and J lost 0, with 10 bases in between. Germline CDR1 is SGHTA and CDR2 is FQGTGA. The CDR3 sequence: CASSPWTANTGELFF. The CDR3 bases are TGTGCCAGCAGCCCTTGGACAGCGAACACCGGGGAGCTGTTTTTT.

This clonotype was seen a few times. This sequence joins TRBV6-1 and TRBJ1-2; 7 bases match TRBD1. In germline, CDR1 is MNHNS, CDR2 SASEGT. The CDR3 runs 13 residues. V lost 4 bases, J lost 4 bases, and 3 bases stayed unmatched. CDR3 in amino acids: CASSGQGLYGYTF. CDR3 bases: TGTGCCAGCAGTGGACAGGGTCTCTATGGCTACACCTTC.

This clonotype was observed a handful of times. CDR3 region: CASSFGQTPGNEQFF. In nucleotides, the CDR3 is TGTGCCAGCAGCTTCGGACAGACTCCCGGCAATGAGCAGTTCTTC. The chain recombines TRBV7-8 with TRBJ2-1, with a weak D call TRBD1 (6 bases). V shed 3 bases and J shed 6 bases, with 15 bases lying between them. The CDR3 has 15 residues. CDR1 SGHVS and CDR2 FQNEAQ come from the germline V gene.

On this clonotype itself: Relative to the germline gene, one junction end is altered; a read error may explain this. CDR3 protein: CAISEAVYGIIGNSEAFF. The CDR3 DNA is TGTGCCATCAGTGAGGCGGTGTACGGAATTATAGGGAACTCTGAAGCTTTCTTT. The chain uses TRBV10-3 and TRBJ1-1, with no clear D. Germline-derived CDR1 and CDR2 are ENHRY and SYGVKD. This CDR3 region has 18 residues.

In DNA, the CDR3 is TGTGCCATCAGTGAGGCTAGCGGGAACGGGGAGACCCAGTACTTC. This gives the protein CAISEASGNGETQYF. This chain joins TRBV10-3 and TRBJ2-5, with 9 bases fitting TRBD2. Germline V gene sequence: CDR1 ENHRY, CDR2 SYGVKD. V lost 2 bases and J lost 5; bases outside the gene matches: 6. This CDR3 comprises 15 residues.

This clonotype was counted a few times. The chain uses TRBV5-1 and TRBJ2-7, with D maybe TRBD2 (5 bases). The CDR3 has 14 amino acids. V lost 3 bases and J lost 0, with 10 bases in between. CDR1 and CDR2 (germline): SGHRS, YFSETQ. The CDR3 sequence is CASSSRTGSYEQYF. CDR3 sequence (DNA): TGCGCCAGCAGCTCCCGGACTGGCTCCTACGAGCAGTACTTC.

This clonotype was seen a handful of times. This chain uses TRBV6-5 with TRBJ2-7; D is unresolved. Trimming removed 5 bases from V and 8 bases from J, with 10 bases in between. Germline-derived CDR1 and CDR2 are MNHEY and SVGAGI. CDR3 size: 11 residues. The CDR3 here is CASSHNQQQYF. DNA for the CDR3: TGTGCCAGCAGTCATAACCAGCAGCAGTACTTC.

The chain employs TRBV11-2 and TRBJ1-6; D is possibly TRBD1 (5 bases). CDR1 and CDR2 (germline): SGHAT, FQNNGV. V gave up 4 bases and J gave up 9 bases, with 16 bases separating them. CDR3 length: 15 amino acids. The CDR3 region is CASSSAAQGVSPLHF. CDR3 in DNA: TGTGCCAGCAGCTCCGCAGCCCAGGGTGTTTCACCCCTCCACTTT.

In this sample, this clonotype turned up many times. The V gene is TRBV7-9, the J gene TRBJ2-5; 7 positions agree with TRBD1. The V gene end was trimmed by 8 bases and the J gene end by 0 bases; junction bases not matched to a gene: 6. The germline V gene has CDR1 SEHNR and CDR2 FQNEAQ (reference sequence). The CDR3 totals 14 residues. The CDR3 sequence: CASVKGQNQETQYF. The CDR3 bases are TGTGCCAGCGTCAAGGGACAGAACCAAGAGACCCAGTACTTC.

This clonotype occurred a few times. The CDR3 nucleotides read TGTGCCAGCAGCCAAGATTTGGGCGGGACGTACACCTACGAGCAGTACTTC. Translated: CASSQDLGGTYTYEQYF. The chain combines TRBV3-1 with TRBJ2-7, with D perhaps TRBD2 (6 bases). The CDR3 consists of 17 residues. Germline lookup yields CDR1 LGHDT and CDR2 YNNKEL (reference sequence). V shed 0 bases and J shed 2 bases, with 17 bases lying between them.

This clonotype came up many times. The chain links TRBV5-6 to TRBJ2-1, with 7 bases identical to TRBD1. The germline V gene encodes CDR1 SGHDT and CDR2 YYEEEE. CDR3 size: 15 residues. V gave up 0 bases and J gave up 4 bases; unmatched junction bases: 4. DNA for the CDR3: TGTGCCAGCAGCTTGGGGGACAGAGAATACAATGAGCAGTTCTTC. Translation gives CASSLGDREYNEQFF.

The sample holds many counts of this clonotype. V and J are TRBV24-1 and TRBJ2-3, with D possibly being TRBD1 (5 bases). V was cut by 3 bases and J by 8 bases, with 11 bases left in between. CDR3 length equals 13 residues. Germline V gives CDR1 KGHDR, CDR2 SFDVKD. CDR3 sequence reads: CATSDPLGATQYF. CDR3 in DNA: TGTGCCACCAGTGATCCCCTAGGGGCTACGCAGTATTTT.

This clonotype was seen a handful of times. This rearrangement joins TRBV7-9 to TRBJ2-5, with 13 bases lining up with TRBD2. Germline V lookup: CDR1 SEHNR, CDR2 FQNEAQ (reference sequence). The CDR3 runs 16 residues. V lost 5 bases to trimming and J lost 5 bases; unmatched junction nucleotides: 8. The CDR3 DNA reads TGTGCCAGCAGCCCTCGGACTAGCGGGAGAGATGAGACCCAGTACTTC. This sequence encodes CASSPRTSGRDETQYF.

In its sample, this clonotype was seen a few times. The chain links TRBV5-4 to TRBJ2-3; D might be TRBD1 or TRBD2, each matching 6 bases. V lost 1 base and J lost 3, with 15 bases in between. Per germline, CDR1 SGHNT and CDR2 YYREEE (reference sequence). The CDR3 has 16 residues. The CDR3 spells CASSLMPGASTDTQYF. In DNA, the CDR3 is TGTGCCAGCAGCTTGATGCCGGGGGCGAGTACAGATACGCAGTATTTT.

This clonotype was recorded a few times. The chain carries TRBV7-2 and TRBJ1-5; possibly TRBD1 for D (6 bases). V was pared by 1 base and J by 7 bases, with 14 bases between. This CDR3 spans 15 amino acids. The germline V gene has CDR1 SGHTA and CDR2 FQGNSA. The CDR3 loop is CASSLEIQGAQPQHF. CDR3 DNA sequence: TGTGCCAGCAGCTTAGAGATACAGGGTGCCCAGCCCCAGCATTTT.

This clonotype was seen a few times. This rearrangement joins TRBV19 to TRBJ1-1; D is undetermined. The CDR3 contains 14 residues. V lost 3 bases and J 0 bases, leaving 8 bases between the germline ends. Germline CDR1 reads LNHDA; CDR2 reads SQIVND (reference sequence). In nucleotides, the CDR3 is TGTGCCAGTAGTATTCGGCCAATGAACACTGAAGCTTTCTTT. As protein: CASSIRPMNTEAFF.

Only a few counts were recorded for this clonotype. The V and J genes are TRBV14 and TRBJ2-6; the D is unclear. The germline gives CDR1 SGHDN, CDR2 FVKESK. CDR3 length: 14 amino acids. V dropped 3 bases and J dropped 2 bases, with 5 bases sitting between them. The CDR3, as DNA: TGTGCCAGCAGCCAGGGGACTGGGGCCAACGTCCTGACTTTC. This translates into CASSQGTGANVLTF.

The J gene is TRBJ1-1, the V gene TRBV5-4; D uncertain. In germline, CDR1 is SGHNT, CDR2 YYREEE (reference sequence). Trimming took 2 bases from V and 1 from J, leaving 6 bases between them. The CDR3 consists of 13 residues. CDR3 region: CASSFGRNTEAFF. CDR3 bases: TGTGCCAGCAGCTTCGGAAGGAACACTGAAGCTTTCTTT.

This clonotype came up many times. CDR3 sequence reads: CSAVAPGPQETQYF. The CDR3 nucleotides read TGCAGTGCGGTCGCTCCGGGCCCCCAAGAGACCCAGTACTTC. The chain recombines TRBV20-1 with TRBJ2-5; no reliable D call. Germline V gene lookup returns CDR1 DFQATT and CDR2 SNEGSKA (reference sequence). With 6 bases removed from V and 1 base from J, the gap between germline ends came to 15 bases. This CDR3 comprises 14 residues.

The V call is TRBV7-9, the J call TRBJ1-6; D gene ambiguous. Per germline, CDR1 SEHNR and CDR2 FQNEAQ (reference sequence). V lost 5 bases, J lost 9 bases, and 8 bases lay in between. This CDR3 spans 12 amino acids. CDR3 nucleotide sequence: TGTGCCAGCAGCCCCGCCCTTTCACCCCTCCACTTT. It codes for CASSPALSPLHF.

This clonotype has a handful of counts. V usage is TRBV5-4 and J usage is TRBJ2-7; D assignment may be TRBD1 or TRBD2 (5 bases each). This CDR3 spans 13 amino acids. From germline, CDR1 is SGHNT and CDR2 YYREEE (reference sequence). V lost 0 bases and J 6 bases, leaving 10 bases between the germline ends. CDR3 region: CASSLDTGPEQYF. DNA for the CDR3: TGTGCCAGCAGCTTGGACACGGGGCCCGAGCAGTACTTC.

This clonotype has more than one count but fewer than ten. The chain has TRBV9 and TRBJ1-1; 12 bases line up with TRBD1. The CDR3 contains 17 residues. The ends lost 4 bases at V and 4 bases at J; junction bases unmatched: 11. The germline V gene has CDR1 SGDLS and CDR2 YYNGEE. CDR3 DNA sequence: TGTGCCAGCAGCCTCGGGACAGGGGGCGCGTGGACCACTGAAGCTTTCTTT. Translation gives CASSLGTGGAWTTEAFF.

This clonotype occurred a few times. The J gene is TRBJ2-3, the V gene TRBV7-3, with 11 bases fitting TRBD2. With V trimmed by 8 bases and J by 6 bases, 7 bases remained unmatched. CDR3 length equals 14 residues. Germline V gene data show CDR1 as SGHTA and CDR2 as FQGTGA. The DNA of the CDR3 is TGTGCCAGCTCCGCCCGGACTAGCGGGGATACGCAGTATTTT. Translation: CASSARTSGDTQYF.

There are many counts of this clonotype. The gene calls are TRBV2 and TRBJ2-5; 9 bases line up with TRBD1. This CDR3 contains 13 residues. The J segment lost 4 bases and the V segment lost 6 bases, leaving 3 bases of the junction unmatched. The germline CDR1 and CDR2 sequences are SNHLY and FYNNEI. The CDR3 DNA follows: TGTGCCAGCAGACGGACAGGGGCAGAGACCCAGTACTTC. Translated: CASRRTGAETQYF. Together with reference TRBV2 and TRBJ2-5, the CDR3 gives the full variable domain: EPEVTQTPSHQVTQMGQEVILRCVPISNHLYFYWYRQILGQKVEFLVSFYNNEISEKSEIFDDQFSVERPDGSNFTLKIRSTKLEDSAMYFCASRRTGAETQYFGPGTRLLVL.

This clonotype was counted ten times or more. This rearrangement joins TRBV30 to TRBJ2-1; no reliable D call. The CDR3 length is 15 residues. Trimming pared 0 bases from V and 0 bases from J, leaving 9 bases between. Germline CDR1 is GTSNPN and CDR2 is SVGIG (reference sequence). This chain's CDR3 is CAWSVGSSSYNEQFF. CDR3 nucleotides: TGTGCCTGGAGTGTAGGGTCGAGCTCCTACAATGAGCAGTTCTTC.